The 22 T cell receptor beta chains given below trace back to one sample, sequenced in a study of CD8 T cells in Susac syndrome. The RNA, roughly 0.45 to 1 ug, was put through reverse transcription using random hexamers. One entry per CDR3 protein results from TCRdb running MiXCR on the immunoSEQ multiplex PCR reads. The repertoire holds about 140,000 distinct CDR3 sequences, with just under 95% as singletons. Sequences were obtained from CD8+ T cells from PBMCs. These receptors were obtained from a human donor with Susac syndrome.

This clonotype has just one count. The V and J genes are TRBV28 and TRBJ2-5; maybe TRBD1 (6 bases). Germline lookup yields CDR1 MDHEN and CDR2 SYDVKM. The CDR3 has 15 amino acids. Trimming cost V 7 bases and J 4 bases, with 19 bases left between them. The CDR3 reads CASTLQGWSRETQYF. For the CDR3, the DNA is TGTGCCAGCACACTTCAGGGGTGGTCAAGAGAGACCCAGTACTTC.

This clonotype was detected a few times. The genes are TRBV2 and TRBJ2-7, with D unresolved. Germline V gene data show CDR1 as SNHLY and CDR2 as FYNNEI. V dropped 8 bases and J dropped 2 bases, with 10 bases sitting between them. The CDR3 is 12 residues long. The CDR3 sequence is CASSGGAYEQYF. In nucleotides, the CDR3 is TGTGCCAGCTCAGGTGGTGCCTACGAGCAGTACTTC.

The chain's CDR3 is CASLRFGEREQETQYF. The CDR3 coding sequence is TGTGCCAGCTTACGTTTTGGCGAGCGGGAACAGGAGACCCAGTACTTC. The chain is built from TRBV7-9 and TRBJ2-5; 7 nucleotides line up with TRBD2. From germline, CDR1 is SEHNR and CDR2 FQNEAQ (reference sequence). V shed 8 bases and J 5 bases; nucleotides not matched to a gene: 17. The CDR3 loop spans 16 amino acids.

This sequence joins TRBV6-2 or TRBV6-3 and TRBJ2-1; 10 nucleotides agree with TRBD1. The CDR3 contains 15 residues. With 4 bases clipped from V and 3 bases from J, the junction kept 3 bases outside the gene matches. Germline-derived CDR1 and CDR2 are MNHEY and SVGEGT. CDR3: CASSLGTGDYNEQFF. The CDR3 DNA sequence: TGTGCCAGCAGTTTAGGGACAGGGGACTACAATGAGCAGTTCTTC.

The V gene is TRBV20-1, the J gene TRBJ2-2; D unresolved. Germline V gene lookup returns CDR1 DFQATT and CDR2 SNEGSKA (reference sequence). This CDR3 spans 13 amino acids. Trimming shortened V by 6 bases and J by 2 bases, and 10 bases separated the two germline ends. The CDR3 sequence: CSAPDGNTGELFF. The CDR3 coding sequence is TGCAGTGCACCGGACGGAAACACCGGGGAGCTGTTTTTT.

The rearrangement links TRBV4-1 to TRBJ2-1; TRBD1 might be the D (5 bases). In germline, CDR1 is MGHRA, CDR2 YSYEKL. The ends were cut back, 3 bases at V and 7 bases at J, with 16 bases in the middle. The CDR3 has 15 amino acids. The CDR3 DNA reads TGCGCCAGCAGCCATGACAGCTCGCCTTTTAATGAGCAGTTCTTC. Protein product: CASSHDSSPFNEQFF.

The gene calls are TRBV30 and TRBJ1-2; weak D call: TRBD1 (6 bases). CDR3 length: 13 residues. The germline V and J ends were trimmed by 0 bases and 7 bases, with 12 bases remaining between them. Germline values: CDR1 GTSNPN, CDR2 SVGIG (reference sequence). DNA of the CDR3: TGTGCCTGGAGTGTAGGGGGGCGAAGTGGCTACACCTTC. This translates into CAWSVGGRSGYTF.

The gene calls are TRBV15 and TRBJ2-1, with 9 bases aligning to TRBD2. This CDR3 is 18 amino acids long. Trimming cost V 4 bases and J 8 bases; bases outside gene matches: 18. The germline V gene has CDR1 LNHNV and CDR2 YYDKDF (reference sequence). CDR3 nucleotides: TGTGCCACCAGCAAGGCCGCCGGGCGGGAGGGCCTTTTGTATGAGCAGTTCTTC. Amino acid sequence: CATSKAAGREGLLYEQFF.

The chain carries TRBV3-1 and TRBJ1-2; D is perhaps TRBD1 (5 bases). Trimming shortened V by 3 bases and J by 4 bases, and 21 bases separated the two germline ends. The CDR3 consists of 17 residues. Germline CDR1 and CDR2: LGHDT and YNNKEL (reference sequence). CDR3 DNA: TGTGCCAGCAGCCATACGATCGGCAGGGTGAACGGCTATGGCTACACCTTC. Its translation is CASSHTIGRVNGYGYTF.

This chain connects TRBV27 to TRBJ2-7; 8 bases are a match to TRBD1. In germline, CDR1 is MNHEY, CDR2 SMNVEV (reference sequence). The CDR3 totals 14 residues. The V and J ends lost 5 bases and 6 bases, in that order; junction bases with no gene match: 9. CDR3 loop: CASSPGQESPEQYF. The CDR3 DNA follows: TGTGCCAGCAGTCCGGGACAGGAGTCCCCCGAGCAGTACTTC.

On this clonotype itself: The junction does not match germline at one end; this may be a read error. CDR3 sequence reads: CASSFIGADKETQYF. CDR3 DNA sequence: TGTGCTAGCAGCTTTATAGGGGCTGACAAAGAGACCCAGTACTTC. The V and J genes are TRBV7-7 and TRBJ2-5; TRBD1 is a possible D gene (5 bases). Germline V gene lookup returns CDR1 SSHAT and CDR2 FNYEAQ (reference sequence). The CDR3 runs to 15 residues. Combining the CDR3 with reference TRBV7-7 and TRBJ2-5 gives the whole variable domain GAGVSQSPRYKVTKRGQDVTLRCDPISSHATLYWYQQALGQGPEFLTYFNYEAQPDKSGLPSDRFSAERPEGSISTLTIQRTEQRDSAMYRCASSFIGADKETQYFGPGTRLLVL.

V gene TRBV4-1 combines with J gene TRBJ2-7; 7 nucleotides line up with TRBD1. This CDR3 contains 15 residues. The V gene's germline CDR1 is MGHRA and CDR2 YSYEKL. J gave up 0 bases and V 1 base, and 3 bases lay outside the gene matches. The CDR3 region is CASSQGGQPSYEQYF. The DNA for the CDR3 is TGCGCCAGCAGCCAAGGGGGACAGCCCTCCTACGAGCAGTACTTC.

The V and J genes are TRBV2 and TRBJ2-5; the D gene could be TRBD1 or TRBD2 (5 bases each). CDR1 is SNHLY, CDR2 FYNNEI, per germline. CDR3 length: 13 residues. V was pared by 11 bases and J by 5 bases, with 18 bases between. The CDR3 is CAVDSGQGETQYF. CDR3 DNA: TGTGCCGTGGACTCGGGGCAAGGGGAGACCCAGTACTTC.

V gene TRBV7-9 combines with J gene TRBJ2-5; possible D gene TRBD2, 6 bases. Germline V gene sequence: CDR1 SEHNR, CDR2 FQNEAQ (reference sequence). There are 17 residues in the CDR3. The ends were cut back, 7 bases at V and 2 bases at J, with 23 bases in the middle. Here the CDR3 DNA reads TGTGCCAGCAAGGGACTCTCTCCCTCCCGGAGGCAAGAGACCCAGTACTTC. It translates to CASKGLSPSRRQETQYF.

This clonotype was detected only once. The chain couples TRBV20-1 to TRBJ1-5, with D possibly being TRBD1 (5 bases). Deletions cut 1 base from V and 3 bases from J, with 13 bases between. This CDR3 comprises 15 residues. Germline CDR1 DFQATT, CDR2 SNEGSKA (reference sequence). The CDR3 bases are TGCAGTGCTAGAGTAAGGCAGGGAAACAATCAGCCCCAGCATTTT. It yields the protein CSARVRQGNNQPQHF.

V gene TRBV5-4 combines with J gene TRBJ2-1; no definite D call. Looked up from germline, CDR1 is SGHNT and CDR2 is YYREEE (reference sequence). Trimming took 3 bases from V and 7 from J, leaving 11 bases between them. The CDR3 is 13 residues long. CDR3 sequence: CASSSSDENEQFF. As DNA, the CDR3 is TGTGCCAGCAGCTCCTCCGACGAAAATGAGCAGTTCTTC.

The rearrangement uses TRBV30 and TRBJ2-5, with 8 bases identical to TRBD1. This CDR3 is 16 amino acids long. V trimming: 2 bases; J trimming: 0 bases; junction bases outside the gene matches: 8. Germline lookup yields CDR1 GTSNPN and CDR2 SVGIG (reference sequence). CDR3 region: CAWSLYGTGDQETQYF. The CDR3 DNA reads TGTGCCTGGAGTCTTTACGGGACAGGCGACCAAGAGACCCAGTACTTC.

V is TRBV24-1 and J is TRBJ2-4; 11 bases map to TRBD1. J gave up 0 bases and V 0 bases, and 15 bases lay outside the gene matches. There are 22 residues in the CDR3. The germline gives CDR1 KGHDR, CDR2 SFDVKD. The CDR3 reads CATSDLPPGTGGSREAKNIQYF. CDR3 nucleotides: TGTGCCACCAGTGATTTGCCGCCCGGGACAGGGGGATCGCGGGAAGCCAAAAACATTCAGTACTTC.

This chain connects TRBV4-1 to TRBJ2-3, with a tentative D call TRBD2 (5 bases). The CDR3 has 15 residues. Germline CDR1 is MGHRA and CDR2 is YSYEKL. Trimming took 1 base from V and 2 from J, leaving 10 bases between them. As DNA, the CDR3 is TGCGCCAGCAGCCAAGTTGGAGCGGACACAGATACGCAGTATTTT. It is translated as CASSQVGADTDTQYF.

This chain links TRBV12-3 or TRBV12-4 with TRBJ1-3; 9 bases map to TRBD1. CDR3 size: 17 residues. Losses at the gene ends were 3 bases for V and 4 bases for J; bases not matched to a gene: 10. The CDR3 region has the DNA TGTGCCAGCAGTTTTAGTCTGGGACAGGGATCAGGAAACACCATATATTTT. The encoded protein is CASSFSLGQGSGNTIYF.

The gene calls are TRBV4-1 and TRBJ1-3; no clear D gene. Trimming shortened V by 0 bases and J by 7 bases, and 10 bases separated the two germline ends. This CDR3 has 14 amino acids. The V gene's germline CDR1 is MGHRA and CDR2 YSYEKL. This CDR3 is CASSQDLNVNTIYF. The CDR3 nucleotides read TGCGCCAGCAGCCAAGATTTAAATGTCAACACCATATATTTT.

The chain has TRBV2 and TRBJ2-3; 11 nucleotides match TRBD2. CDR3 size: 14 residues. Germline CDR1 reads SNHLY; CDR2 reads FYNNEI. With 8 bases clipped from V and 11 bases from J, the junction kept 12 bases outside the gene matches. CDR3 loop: CASLGLAVREGQYF. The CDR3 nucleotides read TGTGCCAGCCTGGGACTAGCGGTTCGGGAGGGGCAGTATTTT. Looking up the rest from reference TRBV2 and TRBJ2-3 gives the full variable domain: EPEVTQTPSHQVTQMGQEVILRCVPISNHLYFYWYRQILGQKVEFLVSFYNNEISEKSEIFDDQFSVERPDGSNFTLKIRSTKLEDSAMYFCASLGLAVREGQYFGPGTRLTVL.